This T cell receptor beta chain emerged from a study of CD8 T cells in Susac syndrome. To note about this clonotype: Its specificity is unknown.

Random hexamers were used to reverse transcribe an amount of roughly 0.45 to 1 ug RNA. An immunoSEQ multiplex PCR amplified TCR beta CDR3 over 54 Vbeta and 13 Jbeta. TCRdb itself ran the immunoSEQ multiplex PCR reads through MiXCR, one entry per CDR3 protein. The table lists about 80,000 distinct CDR3 sequences, approximately 96% of them singletons, with roughly 0.45% in the top ten. Germline CDR1 is MDHEN and CDR2 is SYDVKM. V was trimmed by 4 bases and J by 4 bases, leaving 13 bases between them. This CDR3 contains 15 residues. Study-wide results and caveats: In total CD8+ repertoires, around 17 Susac-specific public clones were detected, and CD8+ TEMRA repertoires contained four to six. The study conceded that relatively few individuals underwent its TCR sequencing and HLA analysis.

The source material was CD8+ T cells from PBMCs. The chain joins TRBV28 to TRBJ2-2, with D perhaps TRBD1 (6 bases). This clonotype originated in a human donor with Susac syndrome. The CDR3 sequence: CASSSDRFGTGELFF. The CDR3 nucleotides are TGTGCCAGCAGTTCTGACAGGTTTGGCACCGGGGAGCTGTTTTTT.